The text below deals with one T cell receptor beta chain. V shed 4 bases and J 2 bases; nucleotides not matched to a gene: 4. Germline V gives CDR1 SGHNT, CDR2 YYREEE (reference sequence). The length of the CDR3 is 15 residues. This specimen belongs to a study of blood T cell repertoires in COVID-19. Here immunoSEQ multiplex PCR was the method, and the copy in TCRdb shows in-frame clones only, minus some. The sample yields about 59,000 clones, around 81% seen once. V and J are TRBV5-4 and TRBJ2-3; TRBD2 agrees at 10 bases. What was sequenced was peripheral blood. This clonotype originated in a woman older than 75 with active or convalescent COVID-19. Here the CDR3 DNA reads TGTGCCAGCAGCCGGACTAGCGGAGCCACAGATACGCAGTATTTT. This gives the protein CASSRTSGATDTQYF.